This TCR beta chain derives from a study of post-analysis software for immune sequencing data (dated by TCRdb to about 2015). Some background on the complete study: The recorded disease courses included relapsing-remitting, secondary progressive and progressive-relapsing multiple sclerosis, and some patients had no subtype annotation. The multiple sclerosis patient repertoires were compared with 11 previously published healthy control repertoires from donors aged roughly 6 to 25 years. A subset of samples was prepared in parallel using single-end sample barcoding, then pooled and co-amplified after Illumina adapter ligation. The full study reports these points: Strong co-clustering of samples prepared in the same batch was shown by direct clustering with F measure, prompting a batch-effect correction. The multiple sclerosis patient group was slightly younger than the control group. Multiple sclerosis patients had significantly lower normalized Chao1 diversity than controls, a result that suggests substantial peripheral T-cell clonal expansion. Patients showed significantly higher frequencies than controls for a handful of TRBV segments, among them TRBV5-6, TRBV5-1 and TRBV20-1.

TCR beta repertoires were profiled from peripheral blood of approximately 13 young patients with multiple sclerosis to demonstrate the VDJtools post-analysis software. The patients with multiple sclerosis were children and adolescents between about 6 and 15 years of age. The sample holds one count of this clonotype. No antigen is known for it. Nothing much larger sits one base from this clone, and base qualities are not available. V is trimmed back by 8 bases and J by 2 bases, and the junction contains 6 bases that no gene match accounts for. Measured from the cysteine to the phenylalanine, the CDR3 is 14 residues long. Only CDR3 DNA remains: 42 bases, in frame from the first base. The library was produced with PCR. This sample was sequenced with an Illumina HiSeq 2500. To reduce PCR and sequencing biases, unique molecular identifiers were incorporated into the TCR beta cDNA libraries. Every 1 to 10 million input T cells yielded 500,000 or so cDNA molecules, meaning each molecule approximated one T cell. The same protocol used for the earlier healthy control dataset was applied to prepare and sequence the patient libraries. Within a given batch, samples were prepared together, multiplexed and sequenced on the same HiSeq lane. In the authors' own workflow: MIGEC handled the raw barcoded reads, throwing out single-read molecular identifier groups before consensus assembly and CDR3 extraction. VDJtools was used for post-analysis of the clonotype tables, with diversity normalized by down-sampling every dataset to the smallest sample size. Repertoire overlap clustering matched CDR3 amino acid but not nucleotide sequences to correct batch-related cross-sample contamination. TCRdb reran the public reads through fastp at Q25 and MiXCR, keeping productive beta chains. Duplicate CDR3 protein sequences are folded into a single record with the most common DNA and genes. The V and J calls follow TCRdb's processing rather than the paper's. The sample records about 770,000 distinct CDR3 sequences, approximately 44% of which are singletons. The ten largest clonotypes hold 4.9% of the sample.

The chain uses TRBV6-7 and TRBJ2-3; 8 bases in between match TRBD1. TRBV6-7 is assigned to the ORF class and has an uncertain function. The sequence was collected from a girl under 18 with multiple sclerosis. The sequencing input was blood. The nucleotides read TGTGCCAGCCGTAGCAGGGGGCCCACAGATACGCAGTATTTT. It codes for CASRSRGPTDTQYF.